These 10 T cell receptor beta chains were all obtained from the same sample, sequenced in a study of T cells expressing NK-cell markers. TCRdb reprocessed the 5' RACE reads and keeps a single row for each CDR3 protein, giving no DNA. Recorded here are about 110,000 distinct CDR3 sequences; the top ten clones represent approximately 17%. Specimen: blood T cells: a sorted CD56 or NKG2C T cell subset, CD4+ or CD8+ T cells, or bulk PBMC T cells (not recorded which). These receptors all stem from a woman between 18 and 75 years old in good health.

V and J are TRBV29-1 and TRBJ2-3; the D call of TRBD1 rests on TCRdb alone, since no DNA is present to check it. Per germline, CDR1 SQVTM and CDR2 ANQGSEA. The CDR3 is 14 amino acids. This chain's CDR3 is CSVDSGPGTDTQYF.

The V gene is TRBV12-3 or TRBV12-4, the J gene TRBJ2-2; the TCRdb call, TRBD1, lacks DNA for checking. The CDR3 has 18 residues. This CDR3 is CASRLFGGHRGRTGELFF.

The CDR3 here is CASSEQEGDSPNYNEQFF. The chain links TRBV12-3 or TRBV12-4 to TRBJ2-1; the TCRdb call, TRBD1, lacks DNA for checking. The CDR3 sequence is 18 residues long.

The chain employs TRBV9 and TRBJ2-7; the D call from TCRdb, TRBD1, cannot be confirmed without DNA. The CDR3 is made up of 15 amino acids. Germline values: CDR1 SGDLS, CDR2 YYNGEE. CDR3 sequence reads: CASSVEGGAYFEQYF.

The chain combines TRBV4-2 with TRBJ1-1; the D call of TRBD1 rests on TCRdb alone, since no DNA is present to check it. CDR3 length equals 15 residues. The germline V gene has CDR1 LGHNA and CDR2 YNFKEQ. The CDR3 loop reads CASSQDPGGSTEAFF.

The J gene is TRBJ2-5, the V gene TRBV24-1. This CDR3 is built from 13 residues. The V gene's germline CDR1 is KGHDR and CDR2 SFDVKD. The CDR3 here is CATSDFMGETQYF.

The chain links TRBV27 to TRBJ2-1; the D call of TRBD1 rests on TCRdb alone, since no DNA is present to check it. The CDR3 contains 12 residues. Germline V gene data show CDR1 as MNHEY and CDR2 as SMNVEV (reference sequence). CDR3 amino acids: CASSSGGNEQFF.

The chain is built from TRBV5-6 and TRBJ1-1; TCRdb's D gene call, TRBD1, goes unchecked for lack of DNA. Looked up from germline, CDR1 is SGHDT and CDR2 is YYEEEE. CDR3 length: 14 residues. The CDR3: CASSFAAGDTEAFF.

The chain links TRBV6-1 to TRBJ2-3; checking the TCRdb D call of TRBD1 is not possible without DNA. The CDR3 is 15 residues long. Germline values: CDR1 MNHNS, CDR2 SASEGT. This CDR3 is CASSLGTPGGDTQYF.

CDR3 sequence reads: CSVEGAPGANVLTF. The rearrangement joins TRBV29-1 to TRBJ2-6. Germline V gene sequence: CDR1 SQVTM, CDR2 ANQGSEA. The CDR3 totals 14 residues.